This T cell receptor (beta chain) came from a study of T cell repertoires in cytomegalovirus infection (dated by TCRdb to about 2019). Regarding the study in general: The peptide stimulations were aimed at well-studied HLA-B-restricted epitopes as well as recently identified HLA-C-restricted CMV epitopes, whose presentation resists viral immunomodulation. Donor HLA type was relevant to the analysis, as public TCR beta signatures indicated carriage of CMV infection together with the matching HLA type.

This sample was sequenced with an Illumina HiSeq 1500. The public sequencing data were trimmed at Q25 with fastp and processed into clonotypes with MiXCR by TCRdb, which kept only in-frame beta chains. Each CDR3 protein gets just one entry, which takes the most common genes and DNA from the rows behind it. In all, the sample holds 640,000 or so distinct CDR3 sequences, and about 33% of those were seen once. Over 15% of the sample is held by the ten biggest clonotypes. Its CDR3 holds 14 amino acids, cysteine through phenylalanine. Only the CDR3 part of the read is kept: 42 bases, read in frame from the first base. Ends trimmed: V by 5 bases, J by 2 bases; bases unmatched to a gene: 4. The CDR1 and CDR2 encoded by the germline V gene are SGHAT and FQNNGV. The table lists this clonotype with a few counts. Its antigen is still unknown. Within one base of it there is no much larger clone, and no base qualities were kept.

The research as a whole found: The ex vivo response was dominated by HLA-C-restricted CMV-specific TCR beta clonotypes, which also provided the single most frequent clonotype in two of eight donors. In both this cohort and an independent roughly 350-donor cohort, the cumulative frequency of public TCR beta family members distinguished carriers of CMV infection plus the relevant HLA type.

This specimen's treatment or condition label, interpreted: in vitro stimulation with specific CMV peptide epitopes to enrich CMV-specific T cells. Material: cultured PBMCs, obtained from culture after CMV antigen stimulation. The chain couples TRBV11-2 to TRBJ2-3; 7 bases in the junction line up with TRBD2. The TCR sequence derives from a human donor in good health (CMV status not recorded). Some clones in this sample may be carry-over from other donors' samples. CDR3 sequence: CASSREDYTDTQYF. The DNA reads as follows: TGTGCCAGCAGCCGGGAGGACTACACAGATACGCAGTATTTT. Beyond the CDR3, the reference TRBV11-2 and TRBJ2-3 genes provide the residues; the full variable domain reads: EAGVAQSPRYKIIEKRQSVAFWCNPISGHATLYWYQQILGQGPKLLIQFQNNGVVDDSQLPKDRFSAERLKGVDSTLKIQPAKLEDSAVYLCASSREDYTDTQYFGPGTRLTVL.